These 32 T cell receptor beta chains share one sample of origin, sequenced in a study of blood T cell repertoires in COVID-19. Data came from immunoSEQ multiplex PCR; TCRdb stores just in-frame clones and leaves some out. The sample consists of approximately 200,000 clones, about 81% of them appearing once. The sequenced sample consisted of peripheral blood. These receptors were taken from a woman at least 80 years old with COVID-19, enrolled during active disease.

This clone was observed a single time. Here the CDR3 DNA reads TGTGCCAGCAGTGACTCCCGATATCAGGAGCAGTTCTTC. Translation: CASSDSRYQEQFF. This chain uses TRBV6-4 with TRBJ2-1; no clear D gene. CDR3 size: 13 residues. In germline, CDR1 is MRHNA, CDR2 SNTAGT. Between the trimmed V and J ends, which lost 0 bases and 10 bases, there was a span of 10 bases.

This clone was seen a handful of times. The chain carries TRBV7-2 and TRBJ2-5; the D gene is possibly TRBD1 (5 bases). V lost 5 bases to trimming and J lost 4 bases, with 14 bases between them. Per the germline V gene, CDR1 is SGHTA and CDR2 is FQGNSA. This CDR3 region has 14 residues. CDR3 in DNA: TGTGCCAGCAGCATTATCAGGGCTTCAGAGACCCAGTACTTC. Its translation: CASSIIRASETQYF.

V usage is TRBV27 and J usage is TRBJ2-7, with D possibly matching TRBD2 (5 bases). This CDR3 has 17 residues. CDR1 and CDR2 from the germline V gene are MNHEY and SMNVEV (reference sequence). With 2 bases removed from V and 4 bases from J, the gap between germline ends came to 21 bases. The DNA of the CDR3 is TGTGCCAGCAGTTTACGGGCCTCTGGGCGGGTAAAATACGAGCAGTACTTC. The encoded protein is CASSLRASGRVKYEQYF.

This chain uses TRBV3-1 (or the pseudogene TRBV3-2) with TRBJ2-7, with 7 bases that match TRBD2. This CDR3 region has 16 residues. Germline CDR1 reads LGHDT; CDR2 reads YNNKEL (reference sequence). V gave up 0 bases and J gave up 3 bases; unmatched junction bases: 8. The CDR3 loop is CASSQDAAGWGYEQYF. The DNA for the CDR3 is TGTGCCAGCAGCCAAGACGCAGCGGGATGGGGCTACGAGCAGTACTTC.

J is TRBJ1-5 and V is TRBV13, with D possibly matching TRBD1 (5 bases). CDR1 is PRHDT, CDR2 FYEKMQ, per germline (reference sequence). The V and J ends lost 0 bases and 6 bases respectively, with 6 bases between them. This CDR3 region has 13 residues. CDR3 protein: CASSLGGGQPQHF. The CDR3 DNA sequence: TGTGCCAGCAGCTTAGGCGGGGGTCAGCCCCAGCATTTT.

This clone was counted many times. Distinct nucleotide sequences in the sample also encode this CDR3. The chain carries TRBV24-1 and TRBJ1-5, with 8 positions matching TRBD1. The V gene end was trimmed by 3 bases and the J gene end by 3 bases; junction bases not matched to a gene: 6. The CDR3 runs 16 residues. Per germline, CDR1 KGHDR and CDR2 SFDVKD. The CDR3 nucleotides read TGTGCCACCAGTGATCGGACAGGGAACTTCAATCAGCCCCAGCATTTT. Translating gives CATSDRTGNFNQPQHF.

The rearrangement uses TRBV7-8 and TRBJ2-7, with D uncertain. Germline V gene sequence: CDR1 SGHVS, CDR2 FQNEAQ. The CDR3 has 11 amino acids. V dropped 5 bases and J dropped 4 bases, with 6 bases sitting between them. CDR3 sequence reads: CASSQQYEQYF. In nucleotides, the CDR3 is TGTGCCAGCAGCCAACAATACGAGCAGTACTTC.

The rearrangement joins TRBV5-8 to TRBJ1-6, with D maybe TRBD1 (5 bases). The germline V and J ends were trimmed by 2 bases and 9 bases, with 18 bases remaining between them. Germline V gene sequence: CDR1 SGHTS, CDR2 YDEGEE. The CDR3 is made up of 16 amino acids. CDR3 in DNA: TGTGCCAGCAGCTTAGAACCGGGGACTCGGATTTCACCCCTCCACTTT. It yields the protein CASSLEPGTRISPLHF. Based on the CDR3 plus reference TRBV5-8 and TRBJ1-6, the full variable domain is EAGVTQSPTHLIKTRGQQATLRCSPISGHTSVYWYQQALGLGLQFLLWYDEGEERNRGNFPPRFSGRQFPNYSSELNVNALELEDSALYLCASSLEPGTRISPLHFGNGTRLTVT.

The rearrangement joins TRBV11-2 to TRBJ2-3, with a weak D call TRBD2 (6 bases). CDR3 length: 15 amino acids. The germline V gene has CDR1 SGHAT and CDR2 FQNNGV. The V end lost 3 bases, the J end lost 3 bases, and 13 bases lay between the germline ends. Here the CDR3 DNA reads TGTGCCAGCAGCTTTTCCCCGGGAGAGACAGATACGCAGTATTTT. Translating it yields CASSFSPGETDTQYF. Combining the CDR3 with reference TRBV11-2 and TRBJ2-3 gives the whole variable domain EAGVAQSPRYKIIEKRQSVAFWCNPISGHATLYWYQQILGQGPKLLIQFQNNGVVDDSQLPKDRFSAERLKGVDSTLKIQPAKLEDSAVYLCASSFSPGETDTQYFGPGTRLTVL.

The V call is TRBV10-3, the J call TRBJ1-2; 8 bases fit TRBD1. CDR1 is ENHRY and CDR2 is SYGVKD in the germline V gene. The CDR3 length is 12 residues. V lost 6 bases, J lost 8 bases, and 5 bases stayed unmatched. CDR3 amino acids: CAIRDRAWGYTF. CDR3 in DNA: TGTGCCATCAGGGACAGGGCGTGGGGCTACACCTTC.

The CDR3 loop is CASSYQGGTEAFF. The CDR3 bases are TGTGCCAGCTCTTATCAGGGAGGCACTGAAGCTTTCTTT. V is TRBV18 and J is TRBJ1-1; maybe TRBD1 (5 bases). The CDR3 runs 13 residues. Germline CDR1 KGHSH, CDR2 LQKENI. V was trimmed by 6 bases and J by 4 bases, leaving 12 bases between them. Complete variable domain (other parts from reference TRBV18 and TRBJ1-1): NAGVMQNPRHLVRRRGQEARLRCSPMKGHSHVYWYRQLPEEGLKFMVYLQKENIIDESGMPKERFSAEFPKEGPSILRIQQVVRGDSAAYFCASSYQGGTEAFFGQGTRLTVV.

The chain joins TRBV2 to TRBJ2-5; tentative D call: TRBD1 (6 bases). CDR1 is SNHLY and CDR2 is FYNNEI in the germline V gene. The V end was cut by 6 bases, the J end by 2 bases, with 19 bases between. The CDR3 spans 16 residues. The CDR3 sequence: CASRAWTAYSQETQYF. The CDR3 DNA reads as TGTGCCAGCAGGGCTTGGACAGCTTATAGTCAAGAGACCCAGTACTTC.

The rearrangement joins TRBV2 to TRBJ1-2; TRBD1 aligns across 7 bases. This CDR3 is 13 amino acids long. In germline, CDR1 is SNHLY, CDR2 FYNNEI. J was trimmed by 6 bases and V by 6 bases; bases with no gene match: 7. CDR3 loop: CASRETGVNGYTF. CDR3 sequence (DNA): TGTGCCAGCAGGGAAACAGGGGTCAATGGCTACACCTTC.

V gene TRBV4-2 combines with J gene TRBJ2-1; 9 bases are shared with TRBD2. CDR3 length: 15 residues. The germline gives CDR1 LGHNA, CDR2 YNFKEQ. V gave up 4 bases and J gave up 4 bases; unmatched junction bases: 5. CDR3 loop: CASSPSGGKYNEQFF. CDR3 coding DNA: TGTGCCAGCAGCCCCAGCGGGGGGAAGTACAATGAGCAGTTCTTC.

V and J are TRBV19 and TRBJ1-2, with TRBD1 identical over 7 bases. The CDR3 extends over 14 amino acids. Germline-derived CDR1 and CDR2 are LNHDA and SQIVND (reference sequence). The trim removed 7 bases at V and 6 bases at J, leaving 11 bases unmatched. CDR3 loop: CASTTTGIGHGYTF. In DNA, the CDR3 is TGTGCCAGTACCACGACAGGGATAGGCCATGGCTACACCTTC.

The V and J genes are TRBV6-5 and TRBJ1-5; no firm D call. Trimming took off 5 bases at V and 0 bases at J, with 11 bases between the two ends. The CDR3 length is 15 residues. Germline assignment: CDR1 MNHEY and CDR2 SVGAGI. DNA of the CDR3: TGTGCCAGCAGTCTATATGTCGATAGCAATCAGCCCCAGCATTTT. It yields the protein CASSLYVDSNQPQHF.

J is TRBJ2-3 and V is TRBV7-6; D might be TRBD1 (5 bases). Trimming took 1 base from V and 2 from J, leaving 16 bases between them. Germline lookup yields CDR1 SGHVS and CDR2 FNYEAQ. The CDR3 length is 17 residues. The chain's CDR3 is CASSLEGEWADTDTQYF. CDR3 DNA sequence: TGTGCCAGCAGCTTAGAAGGGGAATGGGCGGACACAGATACGCAGTATTTT.

The chain uses TRBV2 and TRBJ1-2; D unclear. Trimming removed 1 base from V and 5 bases from J, with 17 bases in between. The V gene's germline CDR1 is SNHLY and CDR2 FYNNEI. CDR3 length: 16 residues. For the CDR3, the DNA is TGTGCCAGCAGTGAAGTAGGAGCGGGAAGCCCTTATGGCTACACCTTC. This translates into CASSEVGAGSPYGYTF. Together with reference TRBV2 and TRBJ1-2, the CDR3 gives the full variable domain: EPEVTQTPSHQVTQMGQEVILRCVPISNHLYFYWYRQILGQKVEFLVSFYNNEISEKSEIFDDQFSVERPDGSNFTLKIRSTKLEDSAMYFCASSEVGAGSPYGYTFGSGTRLTVV.

This clone was detected once. The V and J genes are TRBV11-3 and TRBJ1-2; 7 bases line up with TRBD1. CDR1 and CDR2 (germline): SGHNT, YENEEA. After removal of 5 bases from V and 8 bases from J, the junction contained 17 bases not matched to a gene. This CDR3 contains 16 residues. This CDR3 reads CASSPSPIHRGRGYTF. DNA of the CDR3: TGTGCCAGCAGCCCTAGTCCCATACACAGGGGCCGAGGCTACACCTTC.

The CDR3 protein is CASSPGPGDTQYF. CDR3 coding DNA: TGTGCCAGCTCACCAGGCCCAGGAGATACGCAGTATTTT. The chain joins TRBV18 to TRBJ2-3; D remains ambiguous. The length of the CDR3 is 13 residues. Germline V CDR1 and CDR2: KGHSH, LQKENI. Between the trimmed V and J ends, which lost 2 bases and 5 bases, there was a span of 8 bases.

V gene TRBV5-4 combines with J gene TRBJ2-5; TRBD1 agrees at 9 bases. The germline V gene has CDR1 SGHNT and CDR2 YYREEE (reference sequence). Trimming took 3 bases from V and 4 from J; bases not matched to a gene: 10. The CDR3 spans 16 residues. The CDR3 region is CASSSSGTGIGETQYF. CDR3 DNA sequence: TGTGCCAGCAGCTCAAGCGGGACAGGGATCGGAGAGACCCAGTACTTC.

V and J are TRBV5-4 and TRBJ1-1; 10 positions agree with TRBD1. Trimming at V came to 3 bases and at J to 5 bases, leaving 7 bases not matched to a gene. The CDR3 length is 15 residues. Germline lookup yields CDR1 SGHNT and CDR2 YYREEE (reference sequence). The CDR3 is CASSWGDRGPTEAFF. The DNA of the CDR3 is TGTGCCAGCAGCTGGGGAGACAGGGGGCCAACTGAAGCTTTCTTT.

V and J are TRBV5-4 and TRBJ2-7, with TRBD1 identical over 9 bases. Germline assignment: CDR1 SGHNT and CDR2 YYREEE (reference sequence). Trimming at V came to 4 bases and at J to 5 bases, leaving 4 bases not matched to a gene. The CDR3 loop spans 13 amino acids. The CDR3 loop is CASSRDRDDEQYF. CDR3 DNA sequence: TGTGCCAGCAGCCGGGACAGGGACGACGAGCAGTACTTC. The whole variable domain, filled in from reference TRBV5-4 and TRBJ2-7, reads ETGVTQSPTHLIKTRGQQVTLRCSSQSGHNTVSWYQQALGQGPQFIFQYYREEENGRGNFPPRFSGLQFPNYSSELNVNALELDDSALYLCASSRDRDDEQYFGPGTRLTVT.

This chain uses TRBV27 with TRBJ2-7; TRBD1 matches at 8 bases. This CDR3 is 14 amino acids long. Trimming took 2 bases from V and 5 from J; bases not matched to a gene: 5. Germline V gene sequence: CDR1 MNHEY, CDR2 SMNVEV (reference sequence). The CDR3 bases are TGTGCCAGCAGTTTAGGGACAGGCTTTAACGAGCAGTACTTC. Its translation: CASSLGTGFNEQYF.

V gene TRBV21-1 combines with J gene TRBJ2-2; no DNA check was done on the table's D call, TRBD1. TRBV21-1 is a documented pseudogene. The CDR3 totals 17 residues. The CDR3 spells CASSKDKTGQNTGELFF. CDR3 DNA: TGTGCCAGCAGCAAAGACAAGACAGGTCAGAACACCGGGGAGCTGTTTTTT.

The rearrangement uses TRBV6-5 and TRBJ2-3; D remains ambiguous. The CDR3 is made up of 14 amino acids. Germline V gene data show CDR1 as MNHEY and CDR2 as SVGAGI. The V end was cut by 2 bases, the J end by 0 bases, with 6 bases between. This CDR3 is CASSYGGSTDTQYF. CDR3 coding DNA: TGTGCCAGCAGTTACGGCGGCAGCACAGATACGCAGTATTTT.

The sample holds a few counts of this clone. The chain recombines TRBV5-1 with TRBJ2-2; 11 bases are a match to TRBD2. V lost 7 bases to trimming and J lost 0 bases; unmatched junction nucleotides: 8. Germline V gene data show CDR1 as SGHRS and CDR2 as YFSETQ. The CDR3 length is 17 residues. This CDR3 is CASSPLAGGSNTGELFF. The CDR3 DNA sequence: TGCGCCAGCTCCCCTCTAGCGGGAGGCTCGAACACCGGGGAGCTGTTTTTT.

This clone was recorded once. The V call is TRBV5-4, the J call TRBJ1-1, with D possibly being TRBD1 (6 bases). Germline CDR1 SGHNT, CDR2 YYREEE (reference sequence). With 7 bases removed from V and 1 base from J, the gap between germline ends came to 17 bases. CDR3 length: 15 amino acids. CDR3 sequence reads: CASFPRAGANTEAFF. For the CDR3, the DNA is TGTGCCAGCTTCCCCCGGGCGGGGGCGAACACTGAAGCTTTCTTT.

The V and J genes are TRBV19 and TRBJ2-5; no clear D gene. The CDR3 covers 12 residues. The germline V and J ends were trimmed by 3 bases and 5 bases, with 7 bases remaining between them. The germline gives CDR1 LNHDA, CDR2 SQIVND (reference sequence). CDR3 nucleotide sequence: TGTGCCAGTAGTATGCGTCGGGAGACCCAGTACTTC. It encodes CASSMRRETQYF.

This chain joins TRBV25-1 and TRBJ2-1; perhaps TRBD1 as D (7 bases). The CDR3 covers 13 residues. Between the trimmed V and J ends, which lost 6 bases and 8 bases, there was a span of 14 bases. CDR1 is MGHDK and CDR2 is SYGVNS in the germline V gene. CDR3 nucleotide sequence: TGTGCCAGCAGAACAGGGGAGGCTGATGAGCAGTTCTTC. Amino acids: CASRTGEADEQFF.

This chain joins TRBV5-6 and TRBJ2-7; the match to TRBD2 covers 9 bases. V trimming: 2 bases; J trimming: 5 bases; junction bases outside the gene matches: 5. Germline CDR1 and CDR2: SGHDT and YYEEEE. CDR3 length equals 14 residues. The CDR3 DNA sequence: TGTGCCAGCAGCTTCTTAGGGACTAGCAACGAGCAGTACTTC. Protein product: CASSFLGTSNEQYF.

V usage is TRBV5-4 and J usage is TRBJ2-2; 12 bases match TRBD2. The CDR3 spans 17 residues. Germline V lookup: CDR1 SGHNT, CDR2 YYREEE (reference sequence). V was pared by 4 bases and J by 3 bases, with 7 bases of the junction left unmatched. The CDR3 nucleotides read TGTGCCAGCAGCCTGATTGGACTAGCGGGGTACACCGGGGAGCTGTTTTTT. Its translation: CASSLIGLAGYTGELFF. The entire variable domain, with the rest obtained from reference TRBV5-4 and TRBJ2-2, is as follows: ETGVTQSPTHLIKTRGQQVTLRCSSQSGHNTVSWYQQALGQGPQFIFQYYREEENGRGNFPPRFSGLQFPNYSSELNVNALELDDSALYLCASSLIGLAGYTGELFFGEGSRLTVL.